This entry lists 29 T cell receptor beta chains sequenced from one sample in a study of blood T cell repertoires in COVID-19. Method: immunoSEQ multiplex PCR; TCRdb's copy keeps in-frame clones and lacks some. The profile shows about 200,000 clones, 80% to 90% of them singletons. Material: PBMCs or T cells enriched from blood (not recorded which). These TCRs come from a woman aged 40 to 50 with acute COVID-19.

The genes are TRBV7-9 and TRBJ2-1, with TRBD1 identical over 8 bases. J gave up 5 bases and V 2 bases, and 5 bases lay outside the gene matches. Germline V lookup: CDR1 SEHNR, CDR2 FQNEAQ (reference sequence). The length of the CDR3 is 15 residues. CDR3 amino acids: CASSLTTGGNNEQFF. The CDR3 nucleotides read TGTGCCAGCAGCTTAACTACAGGGGGGAACAATGAGCAGTTCTTC.

V is TRBV7-2 and J is TRBJ1-6, with D possibly being TRBD1 (6 bases). This CDR3 contains 16 residues. V was trimmed by 1 base and J by 9 bases, leaving 16 bases between them. Looked up from germline, CDR1 is SGHTA and CDR2 is FQGNSA. Written as DNA, the CDR3 is TGTGCCAGCAGCTTAGGGGGGGGCAGTAGCGGTTCACCCCTCCACTTT. This encodes CASSLGGGSSGSPLHF.

This chain links TRBV13 with TRBJ1-6; TRBD1 might be the D (5 bases). The CDR3 extends over 15 amino acids. V lost 1 base, J lost 8 bases, and 12 bases lay in between. The germline V gene encodes CDR1 PRHDT and CDR2 FYEKMQ (reference sequence). The CDR3 spells CASSLERGWDSPLHF. Here the CDR3 DNA reads TGTGCCAGCAGCTTAGAGCGGGGCTGGGATTCACCCCTCCACTTT.

Only one count was recorded for this clone. CDR3 nucleotides: TGTGCCAGCAGTTTAGGGACTAGCGGGATGATCTACAATGAGCAGTTCTTC. It translates to CASSLGTSGMIYNEQFF. V and J are TRBV28 and TRBJ2-1; 13 bases map to TRBD2. V gave up 2 bases and J gave up 3 bases; unmatched junction bases: 4. This CDR3 has 17 amino acids. Germline values: CDR1 MDHEN, CDR2 SYDVKM.

The chain employs TRBV19 and TRBJ1-2; TRBD1 agrees at 7 bases. Germline CDR1 and CDR2: LNHDA and SQIVND (reference sequence). The CDR3 has 15 amino acids. The trim removed 6 bases at V and 5 bases at J, leaving 12 bases unmatched. CDR3 protein: CASRGLEGARYGYTF. The CDR3 DNA reads as TGTGCCAGTAGGGGGCTAGAGGGGGCGCGGTATGGCTACACCTTC.

Here the CDR3 DNA reads TGTGCCACGGACCCGGCCGGGACAGGGGCAAATACGCAGTATTTT. It specifies CATDPAGTGANTQYF. The chain has TRBV6-5 and TRBJ2-3; 10 nucleotides match TRBD1. Per germline, CDR1 MNHEY and CDR2 SVGAGI. This CDR3 has 15 residues. V lost 10 bases to trimming and J lost 7 bases; unmatched junction nucleotides: 14.

The chain combines TRBV5-1 with TRBJ1-1, with TRBD1 as a possible D gene (6 bases). From germline, CDR1 is SGHRS and CDR2 YFSETQ. Between the trimmed V and J ends, which lost 6 bases and 1 base, there was a span of 10 bases. The CDR3 totals 13 residues. The CDR3 DNA follows: TGCGCCAGCAACCCGGGACAGAACACTGAAGCTTTCTTT. Amino acids: CASNPGQNTEAFF.

Points on this clone: A read error may produce the germline difference seen at one junction end. The gene calls are TRBV3-1 (or the pseudogene TRBV3-2) and TRBJ2-4, with D perhaps TRBD2 (6 bases). The germline CDR1 and CDR2 sequences are LGHDT and YNNKEL (reference sequence). The length of the CDR3 is 12 residues. The CDR3 region has the DNA TGTGCCAGCAGCCAGGCGGGGACGGATCACCGGTTC. Its protein product is CASSQAGTDHRF.

This clone is a singleton in its sample. V is TRBV5-1 and J is TRBJ2-4, with 8 bases lining up with TRBD2. Germline V CDR1 and CDR2: SGHRS, YFSETQ. The CDR3 extends over 20 amino acids. Losses at the gene ends were 0 bases for V and 0 bases for J; bases not matched to a gene: 14. The CDR3 coding sequence is TGCGCCAGCAGCTTGGACCCGACTAGCGTCCACGGGTTAGCCAAAAACATTCAGTACTTC. Protein: CASSLDPTSVHGLAKNIQYF.

The V and J genes are TRBV19 and TRBJ2-1; D perhaps matches TRBD2 (5 bases). The V and J ends lost 5 bases and 3 bases respectively, with 29 bases between them. This CDR3 is 20 amino acids long. The germline CDR1 and CDR2 sequences are LNHDA and SQIVND (reference sequence). The CDR3 DNA sequence: TGTGCCAGTAGTTCGCGTCGGGGTGGGGAAGCCTTGGGAAGCTACAATGAGCAGTTCTTC. Translation: CASSSRRGGEALGSYNEQFF.

V is TRBV5-1 and J is TRBJ1-6; TRBD1 matches 8 bases. The J segment lost 6 bases and the V segment lost 0 bases, leaving 5 bases of the junction unmatched. The germline V gene has CDR1 SGHRS and CDR2 YFSETQ. The CDR3 loop spans 16 amino acids. In nucleotides, the CDR3 is TGCGCCAGCAGCTTGGAGCGGGGACAGGTTAATTCACCCCTCCACTTT. Its protein is CASSLERGQVNSPLHF.

The chain joins TRBV4-1 to TRBJ2-2, with 8 bases aligning to TRBD1. CDR3 length: 16 amino acids. Germline V gene sequence: CDR1 MGHRA, CDR2 YSYEKL. V shed 1 base, J shed 3 bases, and the junction held 4 bases outside the gene matches. In nucleotides, the CDR3 is TGCGCCAGCAGCCAAGCCAGACAGGGGTACACCGGGGAGCTGTTTTTT. Residues: CASSQARQGYTGELFF.

The rearrangement joins TRBV6-5 to TRBJ2-2; TRBD1 agrees at 7 bases. The J segment lost 5 bases and the V segment lost 6 bases, leaving 6 bases of the junction unmatched. The germline V gene has CDR1 MNHEY and CDR2 SVGAGI. This CDR3 has 14 amino acids. The CDR3 is CASRRQGWTGELFF. In DNA form, the CDR3 reads TGTGCCAGCAGGCGACAGGGATGGACCGGGGAGCTGTTTTTT.

J is TRBJ2-5 and V is TRBV24-1; D may be TRBD2 (7 bases). V was pared by 4 bases and J by 1 base, with 18 bases between. The germline V gene encodes CDR1 KGHDR and CDR2 SFDVKD. This CDR3 region has 17 residues. This CDR3 reads CATSDPRGASVQETQYF. CDR3 nucleotides: TGTGCCACCAGTGACCCCCGGGGGGCCAGCGTCCAAGAGACCCAGTACTTC.

V usage is TRBV27 and J usage is TRBJ2-1; D is unclear. This CDR3 is 15 amino acids long. The V and J ends lost 3 bases and 0 bases respectively, with 9 bases between them. Per the germline V gene, CDR1 is MNHEY and CDR2 is SMNVEV (reference sequence). This chain's CDR3 is CASSFGGSSYNEQFF. The CDR3 DNA is TGTGCCAGCAGTTTCGGCGGTAGCTCCTACAATGAGCAGTTCTTC.

J is TRBJ1-1 and V is TRBV7-9; TRBD1 matches at 10 bases. Germline V gene data show CDR1 as SEHNR and CDR2 as FQNEAQ (reference sequence). J gave up 6 bases and V 5 bases, and 9 bases lay outside the gene matches. The CDR3 length is 15 residues. The CDR3 is CASSRSPGQGSEAFF. The DNA of the CDR3 is TGTGCCAGCAGCCGTTCCCCGGGACAGGGGTCTGAAGCTTTCTTT.

The chain employs TRBV5-1 and TRBJ2-1, with 11 bases lining up with TRBD2. This CDR3 has 15 amino acids. The ends lost 0 bases at V and 4 bases at J; junction bases unmatched: 0. CDR1 is SGHRS, CDR2 YFSETQ, per germline. In nucleotides, the CDR3 is TGCGCCAGCAGCTTGGCTAGCGGGAGGTACAATGAGCAGTTCTTC. Residues: CASSLASGRYNEQFF.

The V gene is TRBV5-5, the J gene TRBJ2-1; the D gene is possibly TRBD2 (5 bases). The ends were cut back, 0 bases at V and 2 bases at J, with 15 bases in the middle. This CDR3 has 17 amino acids. The germline gives CDR1 SGHKS, CDR2 YYEKEE (reference sequence). CDR3 DNA sequence: TGTGCCAGCAGCTTGGCGGGTCTTATCGGGACCTACAATGAGCAGTTCTTC. Translated: CASSLAGLIGTYNEQFF.

V gene TRBV5-1 combines with J gene TRBJ2-7; D gene ambiguous. There are 15 residues in the CDR3. The germline CDR1 and CDR2 sequences are SGHRS and YFSETQ. Trimming took 1 base from V and 0 from J, leaving 11 bases between them. The CDR3 is CASSLTPGSSYEQYF. In DNA, the CDR3 is TGCGCCAGCAGCTTGACGCCGGGTAGCTCCTACGAGCAGTACTTC. The full variable domain, rest sourced from reference TRBV5-1 and TRBJ2-7, is KAGVTQTPRYLIKTRGQQVTLSCSPISGHRSVSWYQQTPGQGLQFLFEYFSETQRNKGNFPGRFSGRQFSNSRSEMNVSTLELGDSALYLCASSLTPGSSYEQYFGPGTRLTVT.

The V gene is TRBV11-1, the J gene TRBJ2-3; TRBD2 aligns across 7 bases. CDR1 SGHAT and CDR2 FQDESV come from the germline V gene (reference sequence). This CDR3 is built from 11 residues. Trimming removed 8 bases from V and 9 bases from J; junction bases left unmatched: 5. This CDR3 reads CASGRAGTQYF. CDR3 coding DNA: TGTGCCAGCGGGAGGGCAGGGACGCAGTATTTT. The full variable domain, in which reference TRBV11-1 and TRBJ2-3 provide the parts outside the CDR3, is EAEVAQSPRYKITEKSQAVAFWCDPISGHATLYWYRQILGQGPELLVQFQDESVVDDSQLPKDRFSAERLKGVDSTLKIQPAELGDSAMYLCASGRAGTQYFGPGTRLTVL.

V is TRBV7-2 and J is TRBJ2-7; D is ambiguous. Trimming cost V 2 bases and J 2 bases, with 10 bases left between them. This CDR3 is 14 amino acids long. Germline CDR1 SGHTA, CDR2 FQGNSA. The CDR3 DNA sequence: TGTGCCAGCAGCTTAACACAGTCCACCTACGAGCAGTACTTC. Amino acids: CASSLTQSTYEQYF.

This rearrangement joins TRBV28 to TRBJ2-7, with 10 bases that match TRBD1. The CDR3 loop spans 13 amino acids. Germline V lookup: CDR1 MDHEN, CDR2 SYDVKM. The V gene end was trimmed by 6 bases and the J gene end by 2 bases; junction bases not matched to a gene: 1. Written as DNA, the CDR3 is TGTGCCAGCAGCGGACAGGGGGCCTACGAGCAGTACTTC. Its protein is CASSGQGAYEQYF.

This clone came up once. V gene TRBV2 combines with J gene TRBJ1-5; TRBD1 agrees at 10 bases. Germline V gives CDR1 SNHLY, CDR2 FYNNEI. The trim removed 4 bases at V and 4 bases at J, leaving 1 base unmatched. The CDR3 runs to 14 residues. The DNA of the CDR3 is TGTGCCAGCAGTGGGACAGGGGGAAATCAGCCCCAGCATTTT. It translates to CASSGTGGNQPQHF. Variable domain in full (rest from reference TRBV2 and TRBJ1-5): EPEVTQTPSHQVTQMGQEVILRCVPISNHLYFYWYRQILGQKVEFLVSFYNNEISEKSEIFDDQFSVERPDGSNFTLKIRSTKLEDSAMYFCASSGTGGNQPQHFGDGTRLSIL.

The gene calls are TRBV12-3 or TRBV12-4 and TRBJ2-1; 10 bases fit TRBD2. The CDR3 contains 13 residues. J lost 6 bases, V lost 6 bases, and 2 bases had no gene match. Here the CDR3 reads CASRGLAANEQFF. The CDR3, as DNA: TGTGCCAGCAGAGGACTAGCGGCCAATGAGCAGTTCTTC.

The chain joins TRBV15 to TRBJ2-3; D gene uncertain. The V end lost 0 bases, the J end lost 6 bases, and 7 bases lay between the germline ends. The CDR3 is 13 residues long. Germline V CDR1 and CDR2: LNHNV, YYDKDF (reference sequence). CDR3 residues: CATSRDPQDTQYF. In DNA form, the CDR3 reads TGTGCCACCAGCAGAGATCCGCAGGATACGCAGTATTTT. The variable domain in full, with the rest retrieved from reference TRBV15 and TRBJ2-3, is DAMVIQNPRYQVTQFGKPVTLSCSQTLNHNVMYWYQQKSSQAPKLLFHYYDKDFNNEADTPDNFQSRRPNTSFCFLDIRSPGLGDTAMYLCATSRDPQDTQYFGPGTRLTVL.

The rearrangement links TRBV4-2 to TRBJ2-7, with TRBD2 as a possible D gene (5 bases). Germline assignment: CDR1 LGHNA and CDR2 YNFKEQ. The CDR3 contains 13 residues. Between the trimmed V and J ends, which lost 3 bases and 5 bases, there was a span of 11 bases. CDR3 bases: TGTGCCAGCAGCCACCGGCTAGCCCACGAGCAGTACTTC. Protein: CASSHRLAHEQYF.

V and J are TRBV6-1 and TRBJ2-2; 7 bases map to TRBD2. Germline V gene lookup returns CDR1 MNHNS and CDR2 SASEGT. The V gene end was trimmed by 2 bases and the J gene end by 7 bases; junction bases not matched to a gene: 7. This CDR3 comprises 15 residues. The CDR3 bases are TGTGCCAGCAGTGAACTAGTCGGGGGGAGCGGGGAGCTGTTTTTT. It encodes CASSELVGGSGELFF.

The chain recombines TRBV4-2 with TRBJ2-7; tentative D call: TRBD2 (5 bases). In germline, CDR1 is LGHNA, CDR2 YNFKEQ. The CDR3 is made up of 15 amino acids. V lost 1 base and J lost 3, with 13 bases in between. As DNA, the CDR3 is TGTGCCAGCAGCCAAGGTGGGGAGACGCTCTACGAGCAGTACTTC. Translating it yields CASSQGGETLYEQYF.

This clone showed up just a few times. The CDR3 spells CASSQDLGRYTF. DNA of the CDR3: TGCGCCAGCAGCCAAGACTTGGGGCGGTACACCTTC. This rearrangement joins TRBV4-3 to TRBJ1-2, with D tentatively TRBD1 (5 bases). The V and J ends lost 0 bases and 11 bases respectively, with 10 bases between them. CDR1 is LGHNA, CDR2 YSLEER, per germline. This CDR3 spans 12 amino acids.